There are a few counts of the clone carrying this T cell receptor (beta chain). These data belong to a study of blood T cell repertoires in COVID-19. Study information: The United States, Italy and Spain supplied acute and convalescent COVID-19 samples. T cells, B-cell-depleted T cells, or PBMCs supplied cDNA or gDNA.

CDR1 is MGHRA, CDR2 YSYEKL, per germline. This CDR3 is built from 13 residues. V dropped 3 bases and J dropped 11 bases, with 14 bases sitting between them. Original handling: From reference gene primer amplification, estimates of nucleated cell counts were derived. Libraries were prepared by immunoSEQ multiplex PCR; TCRdb keeps only in-frame clonotypes and omits some of them. Clone size and the V and J calls come from that table; the DNA yielded D and trimming. The sample contains 150,000 to 200,000 clones, about 86% of which appear only once. The clonotype was recovered from a human donor with acute or convalescent COVID-19. The donor label of this sample is uncertain. The chain recombines TRBV4-1 with TRBJ2-1; D might be TRBD2 (5 bases). Sequencing was carried out using peripheral blood. Here the CDR3 DNA reads TGCGCCAGCAGCCAGGGCCTCGGGGAGAAGCAGTTCTTC. It encodes CASSQGLGEKQFF.